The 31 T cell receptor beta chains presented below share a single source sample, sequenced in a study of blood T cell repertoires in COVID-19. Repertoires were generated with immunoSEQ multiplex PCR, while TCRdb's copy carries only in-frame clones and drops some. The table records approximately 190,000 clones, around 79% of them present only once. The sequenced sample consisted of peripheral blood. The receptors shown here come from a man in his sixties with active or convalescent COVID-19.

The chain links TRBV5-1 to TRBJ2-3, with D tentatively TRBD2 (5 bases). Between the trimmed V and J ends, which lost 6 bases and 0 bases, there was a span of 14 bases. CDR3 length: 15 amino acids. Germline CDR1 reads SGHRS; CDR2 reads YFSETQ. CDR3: CASTRLATSTDTQYF. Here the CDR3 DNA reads TGCGCCAGCACCCGATTAGCGACGAGCACAGATACGCAGTATTTT.

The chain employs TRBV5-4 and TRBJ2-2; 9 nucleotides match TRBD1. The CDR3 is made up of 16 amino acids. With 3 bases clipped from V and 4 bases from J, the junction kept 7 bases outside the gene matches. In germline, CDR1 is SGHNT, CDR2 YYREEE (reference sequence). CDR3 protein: CASSSRGQGATGELFF. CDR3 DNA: TGTGCCAGCAGCTCCCGGGGACAGGGAGCCACCGGGGAGCTGTTTTTT.

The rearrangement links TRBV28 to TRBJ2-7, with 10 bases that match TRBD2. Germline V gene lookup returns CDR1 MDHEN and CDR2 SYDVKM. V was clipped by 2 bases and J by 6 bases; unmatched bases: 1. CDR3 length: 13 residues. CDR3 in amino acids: CASSLLAGVEQYF. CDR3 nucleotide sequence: TGTGCCAGCAGTTTACTAGCGGGAGTCGAGCAGTACTTC.

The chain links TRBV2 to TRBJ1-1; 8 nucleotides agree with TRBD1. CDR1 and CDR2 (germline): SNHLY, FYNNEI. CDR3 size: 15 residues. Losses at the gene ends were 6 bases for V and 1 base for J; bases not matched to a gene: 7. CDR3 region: CASRLSGQGNTEAFF. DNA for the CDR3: TGTGCCAGCAGATTATCAGGACAGGGGAACACTGAAGCTTTCTTT.

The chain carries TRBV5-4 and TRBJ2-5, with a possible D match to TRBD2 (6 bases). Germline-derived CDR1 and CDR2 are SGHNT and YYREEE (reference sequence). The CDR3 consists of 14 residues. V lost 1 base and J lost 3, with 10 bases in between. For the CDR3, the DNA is TGTGCCAGCAGCTTGAGGTCGGGGGAAGAGACCCAGTACTTC. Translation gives CASSLRSGEETQYF.

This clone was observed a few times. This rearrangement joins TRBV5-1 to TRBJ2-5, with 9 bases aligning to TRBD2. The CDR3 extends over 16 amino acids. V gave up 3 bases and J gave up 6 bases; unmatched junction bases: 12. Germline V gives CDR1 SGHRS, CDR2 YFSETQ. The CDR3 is CASSSKTSGTIQTQYF. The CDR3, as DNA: TGCGCCAGCAGCTCCAAGACTAGCGGCACCATCCAGACCCAGTACTTC.

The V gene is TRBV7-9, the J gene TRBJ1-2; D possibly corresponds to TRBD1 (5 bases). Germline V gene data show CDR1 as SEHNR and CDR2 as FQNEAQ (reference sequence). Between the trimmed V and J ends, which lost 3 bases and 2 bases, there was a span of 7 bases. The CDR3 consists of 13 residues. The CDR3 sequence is CASSLGGNYGYTF. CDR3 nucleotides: TGTGCCAGCAGCTTGGGGGGGAACTATGGCTACACCTTC.

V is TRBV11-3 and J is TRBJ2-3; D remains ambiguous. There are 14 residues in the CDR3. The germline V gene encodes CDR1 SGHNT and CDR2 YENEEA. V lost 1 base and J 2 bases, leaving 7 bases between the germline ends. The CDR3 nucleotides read TGTGCCAGCAGCTTAGGAAGCGTCACAGATACGCAGTATTTT. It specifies CASSLGSVTDTQYF.

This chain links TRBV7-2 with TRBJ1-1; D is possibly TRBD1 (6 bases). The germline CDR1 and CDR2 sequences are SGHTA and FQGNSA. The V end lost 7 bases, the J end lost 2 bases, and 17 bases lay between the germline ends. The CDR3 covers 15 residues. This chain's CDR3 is CASTPRGGRNTEAFF. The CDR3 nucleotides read TGTGCCAGCACCCCAAGGGGGGGGAGAAACACTGAAGCTTTCTTT.

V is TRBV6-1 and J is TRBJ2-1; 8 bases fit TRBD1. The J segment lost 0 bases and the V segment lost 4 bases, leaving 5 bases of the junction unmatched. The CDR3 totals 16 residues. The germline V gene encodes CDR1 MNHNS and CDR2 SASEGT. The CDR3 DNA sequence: TGTGCCAGCAGTGGACAGGGGTCGAACTCCTACAATGAGCAGTTCTTC. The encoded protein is CASSGQGSNSYNEQFF.

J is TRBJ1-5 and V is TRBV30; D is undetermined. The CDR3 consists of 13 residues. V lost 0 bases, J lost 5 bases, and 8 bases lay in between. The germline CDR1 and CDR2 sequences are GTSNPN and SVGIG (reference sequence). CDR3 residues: CAWSVSRYQPQHF. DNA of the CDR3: TGTGCCTGGAGTGTATCTCGGTATCAGCCCCAGCATTTT.

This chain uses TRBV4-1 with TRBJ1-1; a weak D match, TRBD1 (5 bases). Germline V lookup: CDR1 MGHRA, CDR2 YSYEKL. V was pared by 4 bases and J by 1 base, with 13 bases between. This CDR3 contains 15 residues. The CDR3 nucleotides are TGCGCCAGCAGCCGGTCGGGGGATACGAACACTGAAGCTTTCTTT. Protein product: CASSRSGDTNTEAFF.

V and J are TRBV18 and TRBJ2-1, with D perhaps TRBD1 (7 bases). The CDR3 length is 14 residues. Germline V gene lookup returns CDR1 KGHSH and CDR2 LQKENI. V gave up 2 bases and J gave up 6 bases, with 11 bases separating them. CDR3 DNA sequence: TGTGCCAGCTCACCAGCAGGGGGGACCAATGAGCAGTTCTTC. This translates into CASSPAGGTNEQFF.

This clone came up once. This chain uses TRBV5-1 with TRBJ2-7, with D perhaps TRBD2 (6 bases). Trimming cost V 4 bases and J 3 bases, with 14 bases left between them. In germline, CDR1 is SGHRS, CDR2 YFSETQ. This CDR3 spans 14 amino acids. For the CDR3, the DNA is TGCGCCAGCAGCAAGGATGGGACTGGCTACGAGCAGTACTTC. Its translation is CASSKDGTGYEQYF.

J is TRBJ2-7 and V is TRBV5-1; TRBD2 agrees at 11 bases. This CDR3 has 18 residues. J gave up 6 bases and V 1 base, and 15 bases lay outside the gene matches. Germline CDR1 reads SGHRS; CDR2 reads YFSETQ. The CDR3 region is CASSLKSPTSGSPSEQYF. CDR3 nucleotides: TGCGCCAGCAGCTTGAAGTCCCCCACTAGCGGGAGTCCTTCCGAGCAGTACTTC.

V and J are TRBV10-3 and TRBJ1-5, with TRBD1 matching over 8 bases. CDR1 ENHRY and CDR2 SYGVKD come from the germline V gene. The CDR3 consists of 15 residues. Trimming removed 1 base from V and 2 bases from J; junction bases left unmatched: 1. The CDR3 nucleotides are TGTGCCATCAGTGAGTTGGACAGGGGCAATCAGCCCCAGCATTTT. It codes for CAISELDRGNQPQHF.

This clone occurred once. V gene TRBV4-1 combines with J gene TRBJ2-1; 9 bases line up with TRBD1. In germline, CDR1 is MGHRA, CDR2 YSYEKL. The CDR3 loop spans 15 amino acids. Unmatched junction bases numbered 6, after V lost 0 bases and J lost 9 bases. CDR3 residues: CASSQDGTGIGEQFF. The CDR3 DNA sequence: TGCGCCAGCAGCCAAGACGGGACAGGGATTGGTGAGCAGTTCTTC.

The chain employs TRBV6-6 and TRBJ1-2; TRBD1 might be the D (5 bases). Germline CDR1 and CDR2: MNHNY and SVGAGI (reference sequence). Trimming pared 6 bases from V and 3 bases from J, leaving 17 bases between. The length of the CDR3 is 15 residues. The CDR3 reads CASRQPQGIDYGYTF. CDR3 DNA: TGTGCCAGCAGACAGCCCCAGGGTATAGACTATGGCTACACCTTC.

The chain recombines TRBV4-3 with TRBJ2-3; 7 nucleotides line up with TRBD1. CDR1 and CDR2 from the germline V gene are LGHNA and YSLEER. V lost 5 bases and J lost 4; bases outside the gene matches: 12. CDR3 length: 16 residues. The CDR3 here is CASSARGQATSDTQYF. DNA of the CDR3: TGCGCCAGCAGCGCCCGAGGACAGGCGACGTCAGATACGCAGTATTTT.

Here the CDR3 reads CASSYADRGGEQFF. The CDR3 region has the DNA TGCGCCAGCAGCTACGCGGACAGGGGCGGTGAGCAGTTCTTC. The chain links TRBV5-1 to TRBJ2-1; TRBD1 matches at 9 bases. There are 14 residues in the CDR3. With V trimmed by 3 bases and J by 9 bases, 7 bases remained unmatched. Germline lookup yields CDR1 SGHRS and CDR2 YFSETQ.

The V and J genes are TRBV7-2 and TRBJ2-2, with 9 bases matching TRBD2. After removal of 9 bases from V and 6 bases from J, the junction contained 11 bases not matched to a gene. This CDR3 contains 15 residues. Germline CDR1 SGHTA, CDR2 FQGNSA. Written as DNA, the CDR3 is TGTGCCAGTCGGGCGGGAGGGGGCGTCCCCGGGGAGCTGTTTTTT. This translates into CASRAGGGVPGELFF.

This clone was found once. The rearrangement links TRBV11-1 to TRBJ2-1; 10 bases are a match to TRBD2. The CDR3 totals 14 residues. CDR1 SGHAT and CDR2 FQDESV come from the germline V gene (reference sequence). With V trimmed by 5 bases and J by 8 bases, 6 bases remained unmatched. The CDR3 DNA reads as TGTGCCAGCAGCCCCGGGACTAGCGTCTATGAGCAGTTCTTC. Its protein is CASSPGTSVYEQFF.

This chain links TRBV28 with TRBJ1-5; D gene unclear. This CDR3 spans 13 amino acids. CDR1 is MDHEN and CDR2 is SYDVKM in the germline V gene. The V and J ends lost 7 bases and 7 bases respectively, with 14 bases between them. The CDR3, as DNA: TGTGCCAGCAAGGAGGGCTCGGGGCAGCCCCAGCATTTT. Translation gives CASKEGSGQPQHF.

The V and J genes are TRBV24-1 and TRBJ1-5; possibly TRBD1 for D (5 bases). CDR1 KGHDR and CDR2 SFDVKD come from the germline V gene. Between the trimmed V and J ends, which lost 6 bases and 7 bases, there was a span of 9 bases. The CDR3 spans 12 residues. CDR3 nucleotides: TGTGCCACCAGTAAGACAGACCAGCCCCAGCATTTT. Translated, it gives CATSKTDQPQHF.

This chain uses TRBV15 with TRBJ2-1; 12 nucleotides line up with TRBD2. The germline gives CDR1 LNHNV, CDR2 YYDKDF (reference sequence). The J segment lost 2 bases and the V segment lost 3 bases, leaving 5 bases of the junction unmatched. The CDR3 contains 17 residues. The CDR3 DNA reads TGTGCCACCAGCAGCCACCTAGCGGGAGGGGCCTACAATGAGCAGTTCTTC. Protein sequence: CATSSHLAGGAYNEQFF.

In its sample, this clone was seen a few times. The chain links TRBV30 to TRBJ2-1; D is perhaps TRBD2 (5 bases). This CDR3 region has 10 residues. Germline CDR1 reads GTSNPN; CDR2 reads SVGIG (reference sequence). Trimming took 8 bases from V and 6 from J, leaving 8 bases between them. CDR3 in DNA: TGTGCCGTTCGGGGCAATGAGCAGTTCTTC. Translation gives CAVRGNEQFF.

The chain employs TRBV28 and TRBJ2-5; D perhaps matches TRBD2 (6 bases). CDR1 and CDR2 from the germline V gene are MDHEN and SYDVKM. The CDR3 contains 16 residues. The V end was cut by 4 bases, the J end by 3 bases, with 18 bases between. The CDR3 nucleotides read TGTGCCAGCAGTTGGGCAGGAGGGAGGAGGGAAGAGACCCAGTACTTC. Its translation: CASSWAGGRREETQYF.

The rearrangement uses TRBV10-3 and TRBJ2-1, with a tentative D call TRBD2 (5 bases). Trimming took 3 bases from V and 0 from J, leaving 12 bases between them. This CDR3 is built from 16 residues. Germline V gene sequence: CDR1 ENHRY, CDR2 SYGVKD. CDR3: CAISDLDWSSYNEQFF. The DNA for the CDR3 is TGTGCCATCAGTGATTTGGACTGGAGCTCCTACAATGAGCAGTTCTTC.

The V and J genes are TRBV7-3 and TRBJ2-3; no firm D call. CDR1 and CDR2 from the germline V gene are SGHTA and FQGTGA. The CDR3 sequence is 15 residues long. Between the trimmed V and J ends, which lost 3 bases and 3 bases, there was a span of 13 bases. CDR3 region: CASSLGPRPTDTQYF. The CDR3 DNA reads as TGTGCCAGCAGCTTGGGCCCCCGTCCGACAGATACGCAGTATTTT.

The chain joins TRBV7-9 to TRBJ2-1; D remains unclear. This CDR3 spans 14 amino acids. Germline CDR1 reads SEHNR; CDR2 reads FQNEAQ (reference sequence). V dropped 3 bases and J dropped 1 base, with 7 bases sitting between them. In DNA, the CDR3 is TGTGCCAGCAGCTTTGGCGGTTCCTACAATGAGCAGTTCTTC. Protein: CASSFGGSYNEQFF. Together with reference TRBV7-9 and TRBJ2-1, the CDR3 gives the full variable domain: DTGVSQNPRHKITKRGQNVTFRCDPISEHNRLYWYRQTLGQGPEFLTYFQNEAQLEKSRLLSDRFSAERPKGSFSTLEIQRTEQGDSAMYLCASSFGGSYNEQFFGPGTRLTVL.

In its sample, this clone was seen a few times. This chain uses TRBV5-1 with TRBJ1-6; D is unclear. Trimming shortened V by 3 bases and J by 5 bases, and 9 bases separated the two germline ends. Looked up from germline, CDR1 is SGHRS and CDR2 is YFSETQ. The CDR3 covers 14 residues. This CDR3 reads CASSWEEDNSPLHF. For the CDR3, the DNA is TGCGCCAGCAGCTGGGAGGAAGATAATTCACCCCTCCACTTT.